The source of this T cell receptor beta chain is a study of cytomegalovirus exposure and HLA in healthy donors. Whole-study findings and limits: Sequencing depth across donors, presence/absence analyses assumed, was roughly uniform. Among immune exposure information, only CMV serostatus was available. In vitro, three CMV-associated chains proved specific for CMV antigens.

On this clone: The antigen is unknown.

The CDR3 runs 11 residues. Per germline, CDR1 LNHDA and CDR2 SQIVND (reference sequence). V lost 6 bases to trimming and J lost 6 bases, with 5 bases between them. 13 Jbeta primers and 60 Vbeta primers were used for the PCR. Clones were sequenced by immunoSEQ multiplex PCR, and TCRdb holds only the in-frame ones, with some missing. Here the sample spans about 170,000 clones, about four fifths being singletons. The receptor was isolated from a male donor in good health and CMV-seronegative. The sequenced material came from PBMCs. This chain links TRBV19 with TRBJ1-4; D is uncertain. Here the CDR3 reads CASSEYEKLFF. The DNA for the CDR3 is TGTGCCAGTAGCGAGTATGAAAAACTGTTTTTT. Filled out from reference TRBV19 and TRBJ1-4, the complete variable domain reads DGGITQSPKYLFRKEGQNVTLSCEQNLNHDAMYWYRQDPGQGLRLIYYSQIVNDFQKGDIAEGYSVSREKKESFPLTVTSAQKNPTAFYLCASSEYEKLFFGSGTQLSVL.